A selection of T cell receptor beta chains follows, all from one sample in a study of shared clonotypes between healthy human individuals. The method was immunoSEQ multiplex PCR; TCRdb's version includes in-frame clones alone and lacks a portion of them. The sample lists some 2.1 million clones, 85% to 95% occurring once. Specimen: naive CD4+ T cells sorted from blood. These receptors came from a man aged 18 to 30 in good health. Each CDR3 is given with its conserved first and last residue. A D gene is named only where the DNA matches it firmly. Size values are once, few and many counts, or a class for expanded clones, and some rows have none.

v_call,j_call,d_call,clone_size,cdr3_nt,cdr3_aa
TRBV6-1,TRBJ2-3,TRBD1,NA,TGTGCCAGCAGTGCCCGGACAGGGGAGGCAGATACGCAGTATTTT,CASSARTGEADTQYF
TRBV11-2,TRBJ2-5,NA,NA,TGTGCCAGCAGCTTTGCAGGGGAAGGGACCCAGTACTTC,CASSFAGEGTQYF
TRBV10-3,TRBJ1-3,NA,NA,TGTGCCATCAGTGAGTCGAGAACAGGGACCTCTGGAAACACCATATATTTT,CAISESRTGTSGNTIYF
TRBV11-3,TRBJ2-3,NA,NA,TGTGCCAGCAGCTTATTCGCCACTAGCACAGATACGCAGTATTTT,CASSLFATSTDTQYF
TRBV30,TRBJ2-3,NA,NA,TGTGCCTGGAGTGGAACTCCCCGGATCGATACGCAGTATTTT,CAWSGTPRIDTQYF
TRBV5-1,TRBJ2-1,NA,NA,TGCGCCAGCAGCTTGGGAGGTAGCTCCTACAATGAGCAGTTCTTC,CASSLGGSSYNEQFF
TRBV19,TRBJ2-1,TRBD2,NA,TGTGCCACCAAACTAGCGGGAGGATCCTACAATGAGCAGTTCTTC,CATKLAGGSYNEQFF
TRBV5-1,TRBJ1-1,TRBD1,NA,TGCGCCAGCTCCCCGGGACAGCCGAACACTGAAGCTTTCTTT,CASSPGQPNTEAFF
TRBV7-9,TRBJ1-3,NA,NA,TGTGCCAGCAGCGGGACGGGGAGCTCTGGAAACACCATATATTTT,CASSGTGSSGNTIYF
TRBV5-1,TRBJ2-1,TRBD2,NA,TGCGCCAGCAGCTTGGCTGTGACTAGCGGGACAAGTGAGCAGTTCTTC,CASSLAVTSGTSEQFF
TRBV5-1,TRBJ2-7,NA,NA,TGCGCCAGCAGCTTGGCTTCCTATACAGGGTACGAGCAGTACTTC,CASSLASYTGYEQYF
TRBV4-3,TRBJ2-1,TRBD2,NA,TGCGCCAGCAGCCAAGGGACTAGCGGCTACAATGAGCAGTTCTTC,CASSQGTSGYNEQFF
TRBV11-2,TRBJ2-1,NA,NA,TGTGCCAGCAGCTTAGGGCCAGACCTGGGGTACAATGAGCAGTTCTTC,CASSLGPDLGYNEQFF
TRBV2,TRBJ2-3,TRBD2,NA,TGTGCCAGCCTTGGGTATAGCGGGGGTTCAAATACGCAGTATTTT,CASLGYSGGSNTQYF
TRBV6-4,TRBJ2-2,TRBD1,NA,TGTGCCAGCAGTGAACAGGGGGCACCCGGGGAGCTGTTTTTT,CASSEQGAPGELFF
TRBV30,TRBJ1-1,NA,few,TGTGCCTGGAGTCCCACTGAGAACACTGAAGCTTTCTTT,CAWSPTENTEAFF
TRBV2,TRBJ2-5,NA,once,TGTGCCAGCAGTGTGGTCTTGGCGGGGGAGACCCAGTACTTC,CASSVVLAGETQYF
TRBV28,TRBJ1-6,NA,NA,TGTGCCAGCAGTTTACTCCAGGAAACACCCCTCCACTTT,CASSLLQETPLHF
TRBV10-3,TRBJ2-7,TRBD2,NA,TGTGCCATCAGCAGGCTAGCGGGGGACGAGCAGTACTTC,CAISRLAGDEQYF
TRBV6-4,TRBJ1-2,NA,NA,TGTGCCAGCAGTGCCGCCCGCCGGCAGCGGCGCTATGGCTACACCTTC,CASSAARRQRRYGYTF
TRBV2,TRBJ1-4,TRBD1,NA,TGTGCCAGCAGCCGACAGGGGGATGGGGAAAAACTGTTTTTT,CASSRQGDGEKLFF
TRBV7-9,TRBJ1-2,NA,NA,TGTGCCAGCAGCTCCTCTCTCCCTCAGGGGAGCTATGGCTACACCTTC,CASSSSLPQGSYGYTF
TRBV7-6,TRBJ2-3,TRBD2,NA,TGTGCCAGCAGCTCGGGACTAGCGGGGGTAGATACGCAGTATTTT,CASSSGLAGVDTQYF
TRBV6-5,TRBJ2-2,NA,once,TGTGCCACTCCGGGAAATGCCGGGGAGCTGTTTTTT,CATPGNAGELFF
TRBV30,TRBJ2-3,NA,NA,TGTGCCTGGAGTTCGCTAGCAGTCACAGATACGCAGTATTTT,CAWSSLAVTDTQYF
TRBV4-3,TRBJ1-5,NA,NA,TGCGCCAGCAGCCAAGATAATAGGGGGAATCAGCCCCAGCATTTT,CASSQDNRGNQPQHF
TRBV5-1,TRBJ2-1,TRBD2,NA,TGCGCCAGCAGCACGACTAGCGGGGGACGCTCCTACAATGAGCAGTTCTTC,CASSTTSGGRSYNEQFF
TRBV10-3,TRBJ2-5,NA,NA,TGTGCCGCCAGTAGGGAAGGAGAGACCCAGTACTTC,CAASREGETQYF
TRBV21-1,TRBJ1-5,NA,NA,TGTGCCAGCAGCAAGCCCCAGCATTTT,CASSKPQHF
TRBV7-9,TRBJ2-7,TRBD1,NA,TGTGCCAGCAGCCCCATCGGACAGGGCAAAACCTACGAGCAGTACTTC,CASSPIGQGKTYEQYF
TRBV6-5,TRBJ2-7,NA,NA,TGTGCCAGCAGTTTCGACAGAGGCACCTACGAGCAGTACTTC,CASSFDRGTYEQYF
TRBV6-6,TRBJ2-7,NA,NA,TGTGCCAGCAGTTACGAGGGCGCCCCTCCTATCGAGCAGTACTTC,CASSYEGAPPIEQYF
TRBV6-1,TRBJ2-3,NA,NA,TGTGCCGGAAGAGAGACAGTCCTGGACACAGATACGCAGTATTTT,CAGRETVLDTDTQYF
TRBV5-8,TRBJ1-2,TRBD1,NA,TGTGCCAGCAGACTCGACAGGGGGCTATTAACTTCCTATGGCTACACCTTC,CASRLDRGLLTSYGYTF
TRBV5-5,TRBJ2-7,NA,NA,TGTGCCAGCAGCTTGGTCAGGCAACCCTACGAGCAGTACTTC,CASSLVRQPYEQYF
TRBV6-5,TRBJ1-6,NA,few,TGTGCCAGCAGTGCGGATCCCGGGTCACCCCTCCACTTT,CASSADPGSPLHF
TRBV2,TRBJ1-1,NA,NA,TGTGCCAGCAGTGATTTAGGGGACACTGAAGCTTTCTTT,CASSDLGDTEAFF
TRBV28,TRBJ1-4,NA,NA,TGTGCCAGCAGTCTCCGGGGCATCGGAAAACTGTTTTTT,CASSLRGIGKLFF
TRBV4-1,TRBJ2-5,TRBD1,once,TGCGCCAGCAGCCAAGGAACAGGGGGTCTGAAGACCCAGTACTTC,CASSQGTGGLKTQYF
TRBV28,TRBJ1-4,TRBD1,NA,TGTGCCAGTGGTACAGGGGGGAAGGGGAAACTGTTTTTT,CASGTGGKGKLFF
TRBV7-9,TRBJ1-2,NA,NA,TGTGCCAGCAGCTTACCCGCAGGTGGCTACACCTTC,CASSLPAGGYTF
TRBV18,TRBJ2-1,TRBD2,once,TGTGCCAGCTCACCATCCCCGCCCGGCGGCGGGGGCAATGAGCAGTTCTTC,CASSPSPPGGGGNEQFF
TRBV18,TRBJ1-1,NA,NA,TGTGCCAGCTCACCAAACAGTGTCGGGGTTCACACTGAAGCTTTCTTT,CASSPNSVGVHTEAFF
TRBV6-4,TRBJ2-6,NA,NA,TGTGCCAGCAGTGAGTTGTCTGGGGCCAACGTCCTGACTTTC,CASSELSGANVLTF
TRBV4-1,TRBJ1-1,NA,NA,TGCGCCAGCAGCCAAGGGGGGCTGAACACTGAAGCTTTCTTT,CASSQGGLNTEAFF
TRBV6-1,TRBJ2-7,NA,NA,TGTGCCAGCAGTGAGGGCGGGACGAGCTCCTACGAGCAGTACTTC,CASSEGGTSSYEQYF
TRBV7-6,TRBJ2-7,NA,NA,TGTGCCAGCAGCTCACAGGAGCTCGGGGAGCAGTACTTC,CASSSQELGEQYF
TRBV10-2,TRBJ1-5,NA,NA,TGCGCCAGCAGTGTACTAGTTAGCAATCAGCCCCAGCATTTT,CASSVLVSNQPQHF
TRBV5-4,TRBJ2-7,NA,NA,TGTGCCAGCAGCGCTCGGGGGGCGGTCTACGAGCAGTACTTC,CASSARGAVYEQYF
TRBV5-1,TRBJ1-1,NA,NA,TGCGCCAGCAGCGTAACAGGGATAGAGGCTTTCTTT,CASSVTGIEAFF
TRBV5-1,TRBJ2-7,TRBD1,NA,TGCGCCAGCAGCTCGGGGACAGGGGGCGTCCCATACGAGCAGTACTTC,CASSSGTGGVPYEQYF
TRBV7-2,TRBJ2-6,NA,NA,TGTGCCAGCAGCTTGGGGTCAGGGGTTGGGGCCAACGTCCTGACTTTC,CASSLGSGVGANVLTF
TRBV7-3,TRBJ2-1,TRBD2,NA,TGTGCCAGCAGTTACCCAGATACCAAAAGCGGGGATTTCTACAATGAGCAGTTCTTC,CASSYPDTKSGDFYNEQFF
TRBV5-4,TRBJ1-2,NA,NA,TGTGCCAGCAGCAGTATAGACAACAGCTATGGCTACACCTTC,CASSSIDNSYGYTF